This T cell receptor (beta chain) was recorded in a study of immune evolution from preneoplasia to lung adenocarcinoma. Regarding this clone: Its antigen is unidentified.

Clones were sequenced by immunoSEQ multiplex PCR, and TCRdb holds only the in-frame ones, with some missing. This table holds some 15,000 clones, 81% found once. Study observations and caveats: Later-stage lesions seemingly showed higher T cell density and diversity than normal lung.

V shed 8 bases and J shed 4 bases, with 17 bases lying between them. Germline CDR1 MNHNS, CDR2 SASEGT. The CDR3 covers 14 residues. The sequencing input was FFPE minimally invasive lung adenocarcinoma tissue. The rearrangement links TRBV6-1 to TRBJ1-2; D ambiguous. The receptor's source is a person aged 60-80 years with lung adenocarcinoma. CDR3 sequence reads: CASGSPGLSYGYTF. CDR3 coding DNA: TGTGCCAGCGGCTCTCCGGGTCTGTCCTATGGCTACACCTTC.